This T cell receptor (beta chain) originates from a study of T-cell memory formation after mild COVID-19. This clonotype was found a few times. V gave up 3 bases and J gave up 2 bases; unmatched junction bases: 7. CDR1 is LGHDT, CDR2 YNNKEL, per germline (reference sequence). CDR3 length: 17 amino acids. TCRdb reanalysed the 5' RACE reads using MiXCR and keeps one entry per CDR3 protein. Among roughly 500,000 distinct CDR3 sequences listed, roughly 22% were seen once. V usage is TRBV3-1 and J usage is TRBJ2-6; 7 bases map to TRBD1. The source material was PBMCs or a T cell subset sorted from them (not recorded which). The TCR comes from an adult woman who had mild COVID-19 (a few samples of this study predate the infection). Cell type and time point are not known. CDR3 DNA sequence: TGTGCCAGCAGCCAGGAAGACAGGGCCGCTGGGGCCAACGTCCTGACTTTC. Protein product: CASSQEDRAAGANVLTF.